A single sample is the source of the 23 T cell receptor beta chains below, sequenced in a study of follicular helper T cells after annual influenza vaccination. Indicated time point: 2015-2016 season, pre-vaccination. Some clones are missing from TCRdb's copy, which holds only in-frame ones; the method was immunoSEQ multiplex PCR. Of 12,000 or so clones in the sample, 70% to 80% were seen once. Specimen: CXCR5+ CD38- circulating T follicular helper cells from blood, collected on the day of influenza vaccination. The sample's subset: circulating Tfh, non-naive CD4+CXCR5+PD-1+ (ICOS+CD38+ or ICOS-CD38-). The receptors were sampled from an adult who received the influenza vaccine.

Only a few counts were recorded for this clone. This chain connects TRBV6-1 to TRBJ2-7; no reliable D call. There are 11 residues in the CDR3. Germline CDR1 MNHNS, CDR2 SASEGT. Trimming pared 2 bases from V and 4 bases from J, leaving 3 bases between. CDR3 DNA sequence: TGTGCCAGCAGTGAAATGTACGAGCAGTACTTC. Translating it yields CASSEMYEQYF.

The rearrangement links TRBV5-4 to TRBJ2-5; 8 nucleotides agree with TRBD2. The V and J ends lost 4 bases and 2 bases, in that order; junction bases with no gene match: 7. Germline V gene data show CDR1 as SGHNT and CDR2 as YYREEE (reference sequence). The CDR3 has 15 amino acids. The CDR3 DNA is TGTGCCAGCAGCCGAGGGGCGGGAGGACAAGAGACCCAGTACTTC. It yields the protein CASSRGAGGQETQYF.

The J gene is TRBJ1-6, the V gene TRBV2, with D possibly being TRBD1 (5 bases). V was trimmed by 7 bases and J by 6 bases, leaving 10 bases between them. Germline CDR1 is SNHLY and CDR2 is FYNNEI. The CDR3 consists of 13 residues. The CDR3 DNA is TGTGCCAGCAATACAGGAGTTAATTCACCCCTCCACTTT. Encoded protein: CASNTGVNSPLHF. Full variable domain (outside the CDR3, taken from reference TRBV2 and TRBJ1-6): EPEVTQTPSHQVTQMGQEVILRCVPISNHLYFYWYRQILGQKVEFLVSFYNNEISEKSEIFDDQFSVERPDGSNFTLKIRSTKLEDSAMYFCASNTGVNSPLHFGNGTRLTVT.

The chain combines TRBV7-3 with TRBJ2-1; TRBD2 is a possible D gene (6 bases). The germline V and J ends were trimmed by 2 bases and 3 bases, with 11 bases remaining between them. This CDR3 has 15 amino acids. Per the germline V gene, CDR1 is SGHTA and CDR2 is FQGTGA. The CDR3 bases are TGTGCCAGCAGCTTAGATCGGGGGAACTACAATGAGCAGTTCTTC. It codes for CASSLDRGNYNEQFF.

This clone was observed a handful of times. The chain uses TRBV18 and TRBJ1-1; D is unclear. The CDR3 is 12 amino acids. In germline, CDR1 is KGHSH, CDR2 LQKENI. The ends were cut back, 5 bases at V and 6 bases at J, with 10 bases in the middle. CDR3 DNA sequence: TGTGCCAGCTCATCGCGCGCCGCTGAAGCTTTCTTT. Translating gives CASSSRAAEAFF.

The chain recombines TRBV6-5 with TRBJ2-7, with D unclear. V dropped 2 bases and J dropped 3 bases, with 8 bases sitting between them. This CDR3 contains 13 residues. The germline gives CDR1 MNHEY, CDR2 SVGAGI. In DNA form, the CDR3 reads TGTGCCAGCAGTTACGGTGGCCTCTACGAGCAGTACTTC. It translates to CASSYGGLYEQYF.

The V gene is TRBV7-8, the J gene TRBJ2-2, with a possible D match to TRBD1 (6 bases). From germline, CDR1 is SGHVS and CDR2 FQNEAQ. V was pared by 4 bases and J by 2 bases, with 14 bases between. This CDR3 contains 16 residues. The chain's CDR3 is CASSSRWDKNTGELFF. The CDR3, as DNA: TGTGCCAGCAGCTCGCGGTGGGACAAAAACACCGGGGAGCTGTTTTTT. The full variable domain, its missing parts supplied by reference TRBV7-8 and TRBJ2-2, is GAGVSQSPRYKVAKRGQDVALRCDPISGHVSLFWYQQALGQGPEFLTYFQNEAQLDKSGLPSDRFFAERPEGSVSTLKIQRTQQEDSAVYLCASSSRWDKNTGELFFGEGSRLTVL.

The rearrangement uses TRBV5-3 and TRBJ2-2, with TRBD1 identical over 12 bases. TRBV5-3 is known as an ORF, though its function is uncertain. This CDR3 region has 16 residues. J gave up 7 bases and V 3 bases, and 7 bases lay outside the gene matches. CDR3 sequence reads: CARSSPGQGANGELFF. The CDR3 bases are TGTGCCAGAAGCTCCCCGGGACAGGGGGCAAACGGGGAGCTGTTTTTT.

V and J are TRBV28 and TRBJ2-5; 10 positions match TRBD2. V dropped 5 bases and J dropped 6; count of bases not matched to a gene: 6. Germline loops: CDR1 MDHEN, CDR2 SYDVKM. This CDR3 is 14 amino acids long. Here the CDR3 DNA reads TGTGCCAGCAGTGCCAGCGGGGGGGGGAAGACCCAGTACTTC. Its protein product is CASSASGGGKTQYF.

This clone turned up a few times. In DNA form, the CDR3 reads TGTGCCAGCAGTTACGGTGGACGGGTGGAGGATGGCTACACCTTC. Encoded protein: CASSYGGRVEDGYTF. V gene TRBV6-5 combines with J gene TRBJ1-2; D is uncertain. Germline V CDR1 and CDR2: MNHEY, SVGAGI. Trimming pared 2 bases from V and 6 bases from J, leaving 16 bases between. The CDR3 length is 15 residues.

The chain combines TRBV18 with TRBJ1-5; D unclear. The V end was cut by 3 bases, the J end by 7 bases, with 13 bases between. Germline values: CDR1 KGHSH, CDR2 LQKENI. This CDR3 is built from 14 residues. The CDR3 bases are TGTGCCAGCTCACCGGAAGGGTCGCGGCAGCCCCAGCATTTT. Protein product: CASSPEGSRQPQHF.

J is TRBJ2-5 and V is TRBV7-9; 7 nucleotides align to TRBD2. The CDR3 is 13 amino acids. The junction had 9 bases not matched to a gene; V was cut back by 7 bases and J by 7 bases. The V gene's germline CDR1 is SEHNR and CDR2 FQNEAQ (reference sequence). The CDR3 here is CASTLADGGTQYF. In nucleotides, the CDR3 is TGTGCCAGCACTCTAGCGGATGGGGGGACCCAGTACTTC.

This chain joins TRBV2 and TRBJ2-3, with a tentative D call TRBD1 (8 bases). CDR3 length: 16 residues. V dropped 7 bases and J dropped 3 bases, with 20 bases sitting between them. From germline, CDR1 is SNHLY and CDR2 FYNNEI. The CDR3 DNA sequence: TGTGCCAGCACCAATACGTTACAGGGGGGGACAGATACGCAGTATTTT. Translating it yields CASTNTLQGGTDTQYF.

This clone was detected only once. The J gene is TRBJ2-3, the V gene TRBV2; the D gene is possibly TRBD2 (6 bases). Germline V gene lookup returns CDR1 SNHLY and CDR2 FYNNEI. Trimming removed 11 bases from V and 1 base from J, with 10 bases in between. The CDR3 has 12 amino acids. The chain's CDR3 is CARSSGTDTQYF. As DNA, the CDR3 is TGTGCCCGCTCTAGCGGCACAGATACGCAGTATTTT.

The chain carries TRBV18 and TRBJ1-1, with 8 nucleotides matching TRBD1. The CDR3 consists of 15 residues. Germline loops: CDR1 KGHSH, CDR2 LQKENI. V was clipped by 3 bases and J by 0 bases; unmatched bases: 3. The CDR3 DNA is TGTGCCAGCTCACCCCCAGGGGGCTTGAACACTGAAGCTTTCTTT. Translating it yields CASSPPGGLNTEAFF.

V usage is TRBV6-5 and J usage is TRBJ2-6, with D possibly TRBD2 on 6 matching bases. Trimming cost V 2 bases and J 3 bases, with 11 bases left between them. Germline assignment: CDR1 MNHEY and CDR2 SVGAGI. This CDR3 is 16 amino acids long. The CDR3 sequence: CASSYGGGDGANVLTF. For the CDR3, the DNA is TGTGCCAGCAGTTACGGAGGAGGGGATGGGGCCAACGTCCTGACTTTC.

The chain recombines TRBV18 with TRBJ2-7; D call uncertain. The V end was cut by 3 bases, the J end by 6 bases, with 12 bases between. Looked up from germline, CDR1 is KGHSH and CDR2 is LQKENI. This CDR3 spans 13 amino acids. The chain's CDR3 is CASSPDSVSEQYF. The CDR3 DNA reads TGTGCCAGCTCACCCGACTCAGTGAGCGAGCAGTACTTC.

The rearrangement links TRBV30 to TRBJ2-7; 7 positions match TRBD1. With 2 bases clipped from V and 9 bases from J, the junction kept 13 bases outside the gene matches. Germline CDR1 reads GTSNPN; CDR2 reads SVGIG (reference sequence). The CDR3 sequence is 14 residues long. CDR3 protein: CAWSPTPGQARQYF. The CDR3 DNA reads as TGTGCCTGGAGTCCCACCCCTGGACAGGCCCGGCAGTACTTC. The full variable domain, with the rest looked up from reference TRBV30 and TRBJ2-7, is SQTIHQWPATLVQPVGSPLSLECTVEGTSNPNLYWYRQAAGRGLQLLFYSVGIGQISSEVPQNLSASRPQDRQFILSSKKLLLSDSGFYLCAWSPTPGQARQYFGPGTRLTVT.

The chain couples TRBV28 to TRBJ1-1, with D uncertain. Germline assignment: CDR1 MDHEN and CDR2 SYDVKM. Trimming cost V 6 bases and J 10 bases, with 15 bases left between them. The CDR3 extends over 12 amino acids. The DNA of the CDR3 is TGTGCCAGCAGCCCAGAGTTAGTGCGAGCTTTCTTT. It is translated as CASSPELVRAFF. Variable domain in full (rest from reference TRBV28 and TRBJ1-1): DVKVTQSSRYLVKRTGEKVFLECVQDMDHENMFWYRQDPGLGLRLIYFSYDVKMKEKGDIPEGYSVSREKKERFSLILESASTNQTSMYLCASSPELVRAFFGQGTRLTVV.

CDR3 protein: CASSQRTARETQYF. In DNA form, the CDR3 reads TGCGCCAGCAGTCAACGGACAGCTCGAGAGACCCAGTACTTC. The chain employs TRBV23-1 and TRBJ2-5, with a possible D match to TRBD1 (6 bases). TRBV23-1 falls under the ORF class, with uncertain function. The CDR3 extends over 14 amino acids. With 2 bases removed from V and 4 bases from J, the gap between germline ends came to 11 bases.

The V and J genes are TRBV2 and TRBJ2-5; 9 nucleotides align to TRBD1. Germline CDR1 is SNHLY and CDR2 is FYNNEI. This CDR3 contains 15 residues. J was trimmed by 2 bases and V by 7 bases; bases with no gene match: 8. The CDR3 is CASTQQGAKQETQYF. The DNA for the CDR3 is TGTGCCAGCACCCAACAGGGGGCGAAACAAGAGACCCAGTACTTC.

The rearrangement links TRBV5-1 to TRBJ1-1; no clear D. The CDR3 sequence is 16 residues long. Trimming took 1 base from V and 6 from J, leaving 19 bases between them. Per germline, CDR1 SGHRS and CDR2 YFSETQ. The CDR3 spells CASSLRAGGEEAEAFF. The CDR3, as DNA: TGCGCCAGCAGCTTGAGGGCAGGTGGGGAAGAGGCTGAAGCTTTCTTT.

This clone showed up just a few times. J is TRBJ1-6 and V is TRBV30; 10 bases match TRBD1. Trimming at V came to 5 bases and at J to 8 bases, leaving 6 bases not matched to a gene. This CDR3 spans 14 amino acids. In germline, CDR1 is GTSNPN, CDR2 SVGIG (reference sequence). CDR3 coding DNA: TGTGCCTGGGAAAGAGACAGGGGGCATTCACCCCTCCACTTT. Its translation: CAWERDRGHSPLHF.